This is a list of T cell receptor beta chains from one sample in a study of blood T cell repertoires in COVID-19. Here immunoSEQ multiplex PCR was the method, and the copy in TCRdb shows in-frame clones only, minus some. In the table there are about 70,000 clones, approximately 85% of which are singletons. The sequenced sample consisted of peripheral blood. The receptor set was obtained from a man at least 80 years old with acute or convalescent COVID-19. Each CDR3 is given with its conserved first and last residue. Each record gives: D gene, V gene, J gene, clone size, CDR3 protein, CDR3 DNA. A D gene is named only where the DNA matches it firmly. Clone size, where shown, is once, few, many, or a class for clones that have expanded.

D gene: -
V gene: TRBV6-5
J gene: TRBJ2-7
clone size: -
CDR3 protein: CASSYGRGHEQYF
CDR3 DNA: TGTGCCAGCAGTTACGGCAGGGGCCACGAGCAGTACTTC

D gene: -
V gene: TRBV5-1
J gene: TRBJ2-3
clone size: -
CDR3 protein: CASSLERSDTQYF
CDR3 DNA: TGCGCCAGCAGCTTGGAGCGGTCAGATACGCAGTATTTT

D gene: -
V gene: TRBV19
J gene: TRBJ2-1
clone size: -
CDR3 protein: CASSPPVIHHLTTTNNEQFF
CDR3 DNA: TGTGCCAGTAGTCCTCCCGTCATACACCACCTAACTACTACTAACAATGAGCAGTTCTTC

D gene: -
V gene: TRBV6-1
J gene: TRBJ2-1
clone size: -
CDR3 protein: CASSSHQIWNEQFF
CDR3 DNA: TGTGCCAGCAGTTCCCACCAGATTTGGAATGAGCAGTTCTTC

D gene: -
V gene: TRBV19
J gene: TRBJ2-6
clone size: -
CDR3 protein: CASSIEGGRGANVLTF
CDR3 DNA: TGTGCCAGTAGTATAGAGGGGGGGCGCGGGGCCAACGTCCTGACTTTC

D gene: -
V gene: TRBV7-9
J gene: TRBJ1-4
clone size: once
CDR3 protein: CASSLVSVNEKLFF
CDR3 DNA: TGTGCCAGCAGCTTAGTCAGCGTTAATGAAAAACTGTTTTTT

D gene: -
V gene: TRBV19
J gene: TRBJ2-6
clone size: -
CDR3 protein: CASTPGGPFSGANVLTF
CDR3 DNA: TGTGCCAGTACCCCCGGGGGACCGTTCTCTGGGGCCAACGTCCTGACTTTC

D gene: TRBD1
V gene: TRBV7-2
J gene: TRBJ1-2
clone size: -
CDR3 protein: CASSLILGTGVGGYTF
CDR3 DNA: TGTGCCAGCAGCTTAATTTTAGGGACAGGGGTTGGTGGCTACACCTTC

D gene: -
V gene: TRBV3-1/TRBV3-2
J gene: TRBJ1-1
clone size: -
CDR3 protein: CASSQVLGRGNTEAFF
CDR3 DNA: TGTGCCAGCAGCCAAGTTCTGGGGCGGGGGAACACTGAAGCTTTCTTT

D gene: TRBD2
V gene: TRBV6-2/TRBV6-3
J gene: TRBJ2-3
clone size: -
CDR3 protein: CASSYSGSGADTQYF
CDR3 DNA: TGTGCCAGCAGTTATAGCGGGAGTGGCGCAGATACGCAGTATTTT

D gene: TRBD1
V gene: TRBV5-1
J gene: TRBJ1-4
clone size: -
CDR3 protein: CASSSQGATNEKLFF
CDR3 DNA: TGCGCCAGCAGCTCACAGGGGGCCACTAATGAAAAACTGTTTTTT

D gene: -
V gene: TRBV10-3
J gene: TRBJ2-5
clone size: -
CDR3 protein: CAISELAAETQYF
CDR3 DNA: TGTGCCATCAGTGAACTAGCTGCGGAGACCCAGTACTTC

D gene: TRBD1
V gene: TRBV23-1
J gene: TRBJ2-7
clone size: -
CDR3 protein: CASSQSPPGQGGEQYF
CDR3 DNA: TGCGCCAGCAGTCAATCCCCACCGGGACAGGGCGGGGAGCAGTACTTC

D gene: -
V gene: TRBV18
J gene: TRBJ1-4
clone size: -
CDR3 protein: CASSPSNEKLFF
CDR3 DNA: TGTGCCAGCTCACCTAGTAATGAAAAACTGTTTTTT

D gene: TRBD2
V gene: TRBV3-1/TRBV3-2
J gene: TRBJ2-7
clone size: -
CDR3 protein: CASSQVLAGHEQYF
CDR3 DNA: TGTGCCAGCAGCCAGGTACTAGCGGGTCACGAGCAGTACTTC

D gene: -
V gene: TRBV28
J gene: TRBJ1-1
clone size: -
CDR3 protein: CASSFPAGRSEAFF
CDR3 DNA: TGTGCCAGCAGTTTCCCCGCAGGGCGGAGTGAAGCTTTCTTT

D gene: -
V gene: TRBV1
J gene: TRBJ1-1
clone size: -
CDR3 protein: CTSSQHDRGHEAFF
CDR3 DNA: TGCACCAGCAGCCAACATGACAGGGGGCACGAAGCTTTCTTT

D gene: -
V gene: TRBV12-3/TRBV12-4
J gene: TRBJ1-2
clone size: -
CDR3 protein: CASSSGHFYGYTF
CDR3 DNA: TGTGCCAGCAGTTCGGGTCATTTCTATGGCTACACCTTC

D gene: TRBD1
V gene: TRBV25-1
J gene: TRBJ2-5
clone size: once
CDR3 protein: CASSTGTGDMETQYF
CDR3 DNA: TGTGCCAGCAGTACAGGGACAGGGGATATGGAGACCCAGTACTTC

D gene: TRBD1
V gene: TRBV7-2
J gene: TRBJ2-6
clone size: once
CDR3 protein: CASSLVGGTGNTGANVLTF
CDR3 DNA: TGTGCCAGCAGCTTAGTAGGGGGGACAGGGAATACTGGGGCCAACGTCCTGACTTTC

D gene: -
V gene: TRBV11-2
J gene: TRBJ1-1
clone size: -
CDR3 protein: CASRYKTDRRKNTEAFF
CDR3 DNA: TGTGCCAGCAGATATAAAACCGACAGGAGAAAAAACACTGAAGCTTTCTTT

D gene: -
V gene: TRBV5-1
J gene: TRBJ1-6
clone size: -
CDR3 protein: CASSLVGASYNSPLHF
CDR3 DNA: TGCGCCAGCAGCTTGGTGGGGGCTTCCTATAATTCACCCCTCCACTTT

D gene: -
V gene: TRBV28
J gene: TRBJ2-1
clone size: -
CDR3 protein: CASSPPIAGTAGVEQFF
CDR3 DNA: TGTGCCAGCAGTCCCCCGATTGCCGGGACTGCGGGTGTTGAGCAGTTCTTC

D gene: TRBD2
V gene: TRBV6-5
J gene: TRBJ2-7
clone size: -
CDR3 protein: CASSDRLAGRDEQYF
CDR3 DNA: TGTGCCAGCAGCGATAGACTAGCGGGACGCGACGAGCAGTACTTC

D gene: TRBD1
V gene: TRBV6-5
J gene: TRBJ1-2
clone size: -
CDR3 protein: CASSSTGGGYTF
CDR3 DNA: TGTGCCAGCAGTTCAACAGGGGGAGGCTACACCTTC

D gene: -
V gene: TRBV7-2
J gene: TRBJ2-1
clone size: -
CDR3 protein: CASSRRQAGVDEQFF
CDR3 DNA: TGTGCCAGCAGCCGGCGACAGGCCGGGGTCGATGAGCAGTTCTTC

D gene: TRBD1
V gene: TRBV7-9
J gene: TRBJ2-5
clone size: -
CDR3 protein: CASSEGQLFWETQYF
CDR3 DNA: TGTGCCAGCAGCGAGGGACAGTTATTTTGGGAGACCCAGTACTTC

D gene: TRBD1
V gene: TRBV27
J gene: TRBJ1-1
clone size: -
CDR3 protein: CASSPRQGAGTEAFF
CDR3 DNA: TGTGCCAGCAGTCCCAGACAGGGGGCGGGGACTGAAGCTTTCTTT

D gene: -
V gene: TRBV30
J gene: TRBJ1-4
clone size: -
CDR3 protein: CASTGRGTNEKLFF
CDR3 DNA: TGTGCCAGTACAGGCAGGGGAACTAATGAAAAACTGTTTTTT

D gene: -
V gene: TRBV5-4
J gene: TRBJ1-2
clone size: -
CDR3 protein: CASSLGFTGSIYGYTF
CDR3 DNA: TGTGCCAGCAGCTTGGGTTTTACAGGGTCTATCTATGGCTACACCTTC

D gene: TRBD1
V gene: TRBV4-3
J gene: TRBJ1-1
clone size: -
CDR3 protein: CASSLTDRDLTEAFF
CDR3 DNA: TGCGCCAGCAGCCTAACAGACAGGGACCTCACTGAAGCTTTCTTT

D gene: -
V gene: TRBV5-1
J gene: TRBJ1-5
clone size: -
CDR3 protein: CASSLDSYSNQPQHF
CDR3 DNA: TGCGCCAGCAGCTTGGATAGTTATAGCAATCAGCCCCAGCATTTT

D gene: -
V gene: TRBV12-3/TRBV12-4
J gene: TRBJ1-1
clone size: -
CDR3 protein: CASVRGENTEAFF
CDR3 DNA: TGTGCCAGCGTTCGCGGAGAGAACACTGAAGCTTTCTTT

D gene: TRBD1
V gene: TRBV4-2
J gene: TRBJ1-2
clone size: -
CDR3 protein: CASSQNNRGQVYGYTF
CDR3 DNA: TGTGCCAGCAGCCAAAATAACAGGGGCCAGGTCTATGGCTACACCTTC

D gene: -
V gene: TRBV3-1/TRBV3-2
J gene: TRBJ2-2
clone size: -
CDR3 protein: CASSRGIADDNTGELFF
CDR3 DNA: TGTGCCAGCAGCCGAGGGATAGCCGACGATAACACCGGGGAGCTGTTTTTT

D gene: -
V gene: TRBV6-5
J gene: TRBJ1-2
clone size: -
CDR3 protein: CASSYAGVLNYGYTF
CDR3 DNA: TGTGCCAGCAGTTACGCAGGCGTACTTAACTATGGCTACACCTTC

D gene: TRBD2
V gene: TRBV30
J gene: TRBJ2-7
clone size: -
CDR3 protein: CAWSRLANAYEQYF
CDR3 DNA: TGTGCCTGGAGCCGACTAGCGAACGCCTACGAGCAGTACTTC

D gene: TRBD2
V gene: TRBV3-1/TRBV3-2
J gene: TRBJ2-1
clone size: once
CDR3 protein: CASSPTSGIGNEQFF
CDR3 DNA: TGTGCCAGCAGCCCGACTAGCGGGATCGGTAATGAGCAGTTCTTC

D gene: -
V gene: TRBV6-5
J gene: TRBJ1-5
clone size: -
CDR3 protein: CASNPGSGNNQPQHF
CDR3 DNA: TGTGCCAGCAACCCAGGGTCTGGAAACAATCAGCCCCAGCATTTT

D gene: -
V gene: TRBV18
J gene: TRBJ2-3
clone size: -
CDR3 protein: CASSPRGPGDTDTQYF
CDR3 DNA: TGTGCCAGCTCACCCCGGGGCCCGGGGGACACAGATACGCAGTATTTT

D gene: TRBD1
V gene: TRBV5-8
J gene: TRBJ2-5
clone size: -
CDR3 protein: CASRVDRVQETQYF
CDR3 DNA: TGTGCCAGCAGGGTGGACAGGGTTCAGGAGACCCAGTACTTC

D gene: -
V gene: TRBV6-6
J gene: TRBJ1-2
clone size: -
CDR3 protein: CASSREDYGYTF
CDR3 DNA: TGTGCCAGCAGTAGAGAGGACTATGGCTACACCTTC

D gene: -
V gene: TRBV19
J gene: TRBJ1-4
clone size: -
CDR3 protein: CASSISGSGEKLFF
CDR3 DNA: TGTGCCAGTAGTATCTCAGGGTCCGGGGAAAAACTGTTTTTT

D gene: -
V gene: TRBV2
J gene: TRBJ1-5
clone size: -
CDR3 protein: CASSVLNGGGPNQPQHF
CDR3 DNA: TGTGCCAGCAGTGTATTAAACGGGGGGGGGCCGAATCAGCCCCAGCATTTT

D gene: -
V gene: TRBV10-3
J gene: TRBJ2-5
clone size: once
CDR3 protein: CASRGSQETQYF
CDR3 DNA: TGTGCCTCAAGGGGGAGCCAAGAGACCCAGTACTTC

D gene: -
V gene: TRBV6-4
J gene: TRBJ2-3
clone size: -
CDR3 protein: CASSDGQTDTQYF
CDR3 DNA: TGTGCCAGCAGTGACGGCCAGACAGATACGCAGTATTTT

D gene: TRBD1
V gene: TRBV19
J gene: TRBJ2-7
clone size: -
CDR3 protein: CASRRSGTVAYEQYF
CDR3 DNA: TGTGCCAGTAGGCGATCTGGGACAGTCGCTTACGAGCAGTACTTC